Listed below are T cell receptor beta chains from one sample, sequenced in a study of cytomegalovirus exposure and HLA in healthy donors. The data were produced by immunoSEQ multiplex PCR, yet TCRdb's version contains in-frame clones alone and is incomplete. The sample carries under 400,000 clones, more than 80% recorded once. Sequences were obtained from PBMCs. These receptors came from a woman younger than 30 in good health and CMV-seronegative. Each CDR3 is given with its conserved first and last residue. The D gene is left open where the match is weak. Expanded clones get a size class; other rows say once, few or many, or leave the size out.

v_gene: TRBV7-3; j_gene: TRBJ2-5; abundance: .; d_gene: TRBD2; CDR3nt: TGTGCCAGCAGCTTAACTAGCGGGCAAGAGACCCAGTACTTC; CDR3aa: CASSLTSGQETQYF
v_gene: TRBV6-6; j_gene: TRBJ2-7; abundance: .; d_gene: TRBD1; CDR3nt: TGTGCCAGCAGTTACTCGCCCACAGGGGTCTACGAGCAGTACTTC; CDR3aa: CASSYSPTGVYEQYF
v_gene: TRBV27; j_gene: TRBJ2-7; abundance: .; d_gene: TRBD2; CDR3nt: TGTGCCAGCAGGCCAACCCCACTAGCGGGGGAATTCTACGAGCAGTACTTC; CDR3aa: CASRPTPLAGEFYEQYF
v_gene: TRBV27; j_gene: TRBJ1-1; abundance: once; d_gene: .; CDR3nt: TGTGCCAGCAGTTTATCATGGAGGGGTAACACTGAAGCTTTCTTT; CDR3aa: CASSLSWRGNTEAFF
v_gene: TRBV5-5; j_gene: TRBJ2-1; abundance: .; d_gene: TRBD1; CDR3nt: TGTGCCAGCAGCCCGAACAGGGGTCCCTCCTACAATGAGCAGTTCTTC; CDR3aa: CASSPNRGPSYNEQFF
v_gene: TRBV5-1; j_gene: TRBJ2-7; abundance: .; d_gene: .; CDR3nt: TGCGCCAGCAGAACGGGGGACGAGCAGTACTTC; CDR3aa: CASRTGDEQYF
v_gene: TRBV7-7; j_gene: TRBJ2-2; abundance: .; d_gene: .; CDR3nt: TGTGCCAGCAGCTTAGGGACAACAACCGGGGAGCTGTTTTTT; CDR3aa: CASSLGTTTGELFF
v_gene: TRBV29-1; j_gene: TRBJ2-3; abundance: .; d_gene: TRBD1; CDR3nt: TGCAGCGTGGGCGGGACAGGGACCCGCCCGAGCACAGATACGCAGTATTTT; CDR3aa: CSVGGTGTRPSTDTQYF
v_gene: TRBV30; j_gene: TRBJ2-1; abundance: .; d_gene: TRBD2; CDR3nt: TGTGCCTGGACCGGAACTGGACTAGACTCCTACAATGAGCAGTTCTTC; CDR3aa: CAWTGTGLDSYNEQFF
v_gene: TRBV6-5; j_gene: TRBJ1-5; abundance: few; d_gene: TRBD1; CDR3nt: TGTGCCAGCAGCCAAGGGGGCGTGGGCAATCAGCCCCAGCATTTT; CDR3aa: CASSQGGVGNQPQHF
v_gene: TRBV4-1; j_gene: TRBJ2-5; abundance: .; d_gene: .; CDR3nt: TGCGCCAGCAGCCAAGTGGTGCGAGAGACCCAGTACTTC; CDR3aa: CASSQVVRETQYF
v_gene: TRBV7-9; j_gene: TRBJ1-1; abundance: .; d_gene: TRBD1; CDR3nt: TGTGCCAGCAGTCAAACGGACAGGGTTCATGAAGCTTTCTTT; CDR3aa: CASSQTDRVHEAFF
v_gene: TRBV29-1; j_gene: TRBJ2-7; abundance: .; d_gene: TRBD1; CDR3nt: TGCAGCGTAAGACCGGGACAGGGGGCTTACGAGCAGTACTTC; CDR3aa: CSVRPGQGAYEQYF
v_gene: TRBV6-5; j_gene: TRBJ2-7; abundance: .; d_gene: .; CDR3nt: TGTGCCAGCAGTGGACTCCAGAGCTCCTACGAGCAGTACTTC; CDR3aa: CASSGLQSSYEQYF
v_gene: TRBV30; j_gene: TRBJ2-1; abundance: .; d_gene: TRBD1; CDR3nt: TGTGCCTGGAGGACGGACAGGCTTCATGAGCAGTTCTTC; CDR3aa: CAWRTDRLHEQFF
v_gene: TRBV25-1; j_gene: TRBJ2-3; abundance: .; d_gene: .; CDR3nt: TGTGCCAGCAAGCAGGGCACAGATACGCAGTATTTT; CDR3aa: CASKQGTDTQYF
v_gene: TRBV5-1; j_gene: TRBJ2-2; abundance: many; d_gene: .; CDR3nt: TGCGCCAGCAGCTTGCCCTCGGGCGGGGAGCTGTTTTTT; CDR3aa: CASSLPSGGELFF
v_gene: TRBV28; j_gene: TRBJ1-1; abundance: .; d_gene: TRBD1; CDR3nt: TGTGCCAGCAGCCCGCGGACAGGGCGAGGGGACACTGAAGCTTTCTTT; CDR3aa: CASSPRTGRGDTEAFF
v_gene: TRBV7-9; j_gene: TRBJ2-7; abundance: .; d_gene: .; CDR3nt: TGTGCCAGCAGCGCTTGGGGCGGTTCCGGGTCCTACGAGCAGTACTTC; CDR3aa: CASSAWGGSGSYEQYF
v_gene: TRBV5-1; j_gene: TRBJ2-1; abundance: .; d_gene: TRBD2; CDR3nt: TGCGCCAGCAGTCGTACTAGCGGGAGTTACAATGAGCAGTTCTTC; CDR3aa: CASSRTSGSYNEQFF
v_gene: TRBV7-9; j_gene: TRBJ2-6; abundance: .; d_gene: .; CDR3nt: TGTGCCAGCAGCTTAGGCAGGGCTATCTCTGGGGCCAACGTCCTGACTTTC; CDR3aa: CASSLGRAISGANVLTF
v_gene: TRBV30; j_gene: TRBJ2-1; abundance: .; d_gene: TRBD1; CDR3nt: TGTGCCTGGAGTCCGGGACAGGGCCTCCGCGGAGAGCAGTTCTTC; CDR3aa: CAWSPGQGLRGEQFF
v_gene: TRBV28; j_gene: TRBJ2-7; abundance: .; d_gene: .; CDR3nt: TGTGCCAGCAGTCCTCTTTTGACAGGTCCCTCCTACGAGCAGTACTTC; CDR3aa: CASSPLLTGPSYEQYF
v_gene: TRBV6-1; j_gene: TRBJ2-6; abundance: once; d_gene: .; CDR3nt: TGTGCCAGCAGTGACACCCTCGGCTCTGGGGCCAACGTCCTGACTTTC; CDR3aa: CASSDTLGSGANVLTF
v_gene: TRBV10-3; j_gene: TRBJ2-7; abundance: .; d_gene: TRBD2; CDR3nt: TGTGCCATCAGGACTAGCGGGGGGGAGCAGTACTTC; CDR3aa: CAIRTSGGEQYF
v_gene: TRBV29-1; j_gene: TRBJ2-3; abundance: .; d_gene: TRBD2; CDR3nt: TGCAGCGTTGGGGCTAGCGGGGGGGTTGTAGATACGCAGTATTTT; CDR3aa: CSVGASGGVVDTQYF
v_gene: TRBV30; j_gene: TRBJ1-4; abundance: .; d_gene: .; CDR3nt: TGTGCCTGGAGTGTAGGAGGGGAAAAACTGTTTTTT; CDR3aa: CAWSVGGEKLFF
v_gene: TRBV4-2; j_gene: TRBJ1-2; abundance: few; d_gene: TRBD1; CDR3nt: TGTGCCAGCAGCCAAGATTCCGCAGGGGGCATCTATGGCTACACCTTC; CDR3aa: CASSQDSAGGIYGYTF
v_gene: TRBV6-5; j_gene: TRBJ1-3; abundance: .; d_gene: .; CDR3nt: TGTGCCAGCAGTTACTACAGCTCCTCTGGAAACACCATATATTTT; CDR3aa: CASSYYSSSGNTIYF
v_gene: TRBV27; j_gene: TRBJ1-5; abundance: once; d_gene: .; CDR3nt: TGTGCCAGCAGACGCCCCGGCGGGAATCAGCCCCAGCATTTT; CDR3aa: CASRRPGGNQPQHF
v_gene: TRBV7-9; j_gene: TRBJ1-3; abundance: .; d_gene: .; CDR3nt: TGTGCCAGCAGCCCAGATGCGGGTCGCTCTGGAAACACCATATATTTT; CDR3aa: CASSPDAGRSGNTIYF
v_gene: TRBV25-1; j_gene: TRBJ1-4; abundance: .; d_gene: .; CDR3nt: TGTGCCAGCAGTGAGGCAGCTCCGAGGGAAAAACTGTTTTTT; CDR3aa: CASSEAAPREKLFF
v_gene: TRBV19; j_gene: TRBJ2-1; abundance: .; d_gene: TRBD2; CDR3nt: TGTGCCAGTAAGGGTGGGGCTAGCGGGAGAATGGTGCAGTTCTTC; CDR3aa: CASKGGASGRMVQFF
v_gene: TRBV6-6; j_gene: TRBJ2-7; abundance: few; d_gene: TRBD1; CDR3nt: TGTGCCAGCAGTCCGGGACAGACCTACGAGCAGTACTTC; CDR3aa: CASSPGQTYEQYF
v_gene: TRBV5-1; j_gene: TRBJ2-3; abundance: .; d_gene: .; CDR3nt: TGCGCCAGCAGCCCCCGGGACACCCGAAGCACAGATACGCAGTATTTT; CDR3aa: CASSPRDTRSTDTQYF
v_gene: TRBV11-2; j_gene: TRBJ2-2; abundance: once; d_gene: TRBD1; CDR3nt: TGTGCCAGCACCGAGACAGGGGGGAACACCGGGGAGCTGTTTTTT; CDR3aa: CASTETGGNTGELFF
v_gene: TRBV19; j_gene: TRBJ1-5; abundance: few; d_gene: .; CDR3nt: TGTGCCAGTAGTATACAGGGCGGGGGCAATCAGCCCCAGCATTTT; CDR3aa: CASSIQGGGNQPQHF
v_gene: TRBV25-1; j_gene: TRBJ1-2; abundance: once; d_gene: TRBD1; CDR3nt: TGTGCCAGCAGTGAAAGGACAGGGGTTCCGCTAGGCTACACCTTC; CDR3aa: CASSERTGVPLGYTF
v_gene: TRBV27; j_gene: TRBJ2-3; abundance: .; d_gene: .; CDR3nt: TGTGCCAGCAGTTTAGGGTTTCGGGGGGATACGCAGTATTTT; CDR3aa: CASSLGFRGDTQYF
v_gene: TRBV4-2; j_gene: TRBJ2-3; abundance: .; d_gene: .; CDR3nt: TGTGCCAGCAGCCAGGATAGCGGTGCCGATACGCAGTATTTT; CDR3aa: CASSQDSGADTQYF
v_gene: TRBV10-3; j_gene: TRBJ2-1; abundance: .; d_gene: .; CDR3nt: TGTGCCATCAGTGAGTTTACTAGCTATTCCTACAATGAGCAGTTCTTC; CDR3aa: CAISEFTSYSYNEQFF
v_gene: TRBV7-9; j_gene: TRBJ2-7; abundance: once; d_gene: .; CDR3nt: TGTGCCAGCAGCCCTCTTTACGAGCAGTACTTC; CDR3aa: CASSPLYEQYF